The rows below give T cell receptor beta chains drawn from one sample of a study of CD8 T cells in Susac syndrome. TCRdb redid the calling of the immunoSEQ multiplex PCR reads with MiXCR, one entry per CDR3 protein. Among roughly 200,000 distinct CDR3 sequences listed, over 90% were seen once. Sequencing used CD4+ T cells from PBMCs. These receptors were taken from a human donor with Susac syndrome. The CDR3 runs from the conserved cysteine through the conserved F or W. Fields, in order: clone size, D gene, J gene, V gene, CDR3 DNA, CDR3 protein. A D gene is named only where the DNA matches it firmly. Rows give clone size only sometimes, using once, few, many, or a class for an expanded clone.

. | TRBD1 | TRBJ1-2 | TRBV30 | TGTGCCTGGAGTACCGGGGACAGGGGTGGCTACACCTTC | CAWSTGDRGGYTF
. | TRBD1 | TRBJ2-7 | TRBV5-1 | TGCGCCAGCAGTTGGACAGGCCTAAACTACGAGCAGTACTTC | CASSWTGLNYEQYF
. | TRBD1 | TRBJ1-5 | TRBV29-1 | TGCAGCGTTCGGACAGGGTCTAATCAGCCCCAGCATTTT | CSVRTGSNQPQHF
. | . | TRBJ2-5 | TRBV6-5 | TGTGCCAGCAGACTCCAGGGGAAAGAGACCCAGTACTTC | CASRLQGKETQYF
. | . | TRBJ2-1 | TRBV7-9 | TGTGCCAGCAACACAAAGGGCCCCAACAATGAGCAGTTCTTC | CASNTKGPNNEQFF
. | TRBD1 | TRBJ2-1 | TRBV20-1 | TGCAGTGTCGCCGGGACAGGGGTATACAATGAGCAGTTCTTC | CSVAGTGVYNEQFF
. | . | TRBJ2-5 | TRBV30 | TGTGCCTGGAGTGTCAGGATGACCCAGTACTTC | CAWSVRMTQYF
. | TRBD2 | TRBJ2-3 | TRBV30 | TGTGCCTGGAGTCCCAGGACTAGCCCAGTTACGCAGTATTTT | CAWSPRTSPVTQYF
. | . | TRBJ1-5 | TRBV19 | TGTGCCAGTAACCACCGGGATGGGAGTGGTCAGCCCCAGCATTTT | CASNHRDGSGQPQHF
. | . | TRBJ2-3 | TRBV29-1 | TGCAGCGTTGGGTGGGACGGAACGAATACGCAGTATTTT | CSVGWDGTNTQYF
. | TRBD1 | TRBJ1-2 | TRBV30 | TGTGCCTGGAGCATAGCGGGGGACAGTAACTATGGCTACACCTTC | CAWSIAGDSNYGYTF
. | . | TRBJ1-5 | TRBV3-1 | TGTGCCAGCAGCCAGGCGGGCGGCAATCAGCCCCAGCATTTT | CASSQAGGNQPQHF
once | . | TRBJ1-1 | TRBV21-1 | TGTGCCAGCAGCAAAGAGGCCGGACAGGGTCTCGGTAAAGCTTTCTTT | CASSKEAGQGLGKAFF
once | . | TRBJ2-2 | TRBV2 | TGTGCCACCCTCCCCGGGGAGCTGTTTTTT | CATLPGELFF
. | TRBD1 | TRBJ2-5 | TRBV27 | TGTGCCAGCAGACCCGACAGGGACCAAGAGACCCAGTACTTC | CASRPDRDQETQYF
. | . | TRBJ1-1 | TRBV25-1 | TGTGCCAGCAGTGCGTCCGGTGTTTGGGGAGCTTTCTTT | CASSASGVWGAFF
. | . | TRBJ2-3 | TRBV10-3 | TGTGCCATCAGGGGCGGGATTAGCACAGATACGCAGTATTTT | CAIRGGISTDTQYF
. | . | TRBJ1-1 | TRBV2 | TGTGCCAGCGCAGGGACCCCGAACACTGAAGCTTTCTTT | CASAGTPNTEAFF
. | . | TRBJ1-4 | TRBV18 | TGTGCCAGCTCTCCGACAGCAGCAACTAATGAAAAACTGTTTTTT | CASSPTAATNEKLFF
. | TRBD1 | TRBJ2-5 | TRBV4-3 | TGCGCCAGCAGCCAAGATTCGGCGACAGGGGGCCTTAAGACCCAGTACTTC | CASSQDSATGGLKTQYF
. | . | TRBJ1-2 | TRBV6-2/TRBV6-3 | TGTGCCAGCAGTTACGTGTCCCGGAGGGGCTATGGCTACACCTTC | CASSYVSRRGYGYTF
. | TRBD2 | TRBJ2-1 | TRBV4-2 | TGTGCCAGCAGCCAATCGGGACTAGCGGGTAGCAATGAGCAGTTCTTC | CASSQSGLAGSNEQFF
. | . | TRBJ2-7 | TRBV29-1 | TGCAGCGTCGGTCGGGGGCGCGGGTACGAGCAGTACTTC | CSVGRGRGYEQYF
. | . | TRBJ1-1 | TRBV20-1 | TGCAGTGCTAACCCAACAGTCCTGAACACTGAAGCTTTCTTT | CSANPTVLNTEAFF
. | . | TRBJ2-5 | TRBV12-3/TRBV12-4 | TGTGCCAGCAGTTTAAGGGAAAGGGGAGAGACCCAGTACTTC | CASSLRERGETQYF
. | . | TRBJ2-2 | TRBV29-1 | TGCAGCGTTTGGACCCTTCGGGGGACCGGGGAGCTGTTTTTT | CSVWTLRGTGELFF
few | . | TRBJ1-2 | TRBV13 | TGTGCCAGCAGCTTAGGAGGAACCTATGGCTACACCTTC | CASSLGGTYGYTF
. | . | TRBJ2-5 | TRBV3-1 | TGTGCCAGCAGCCAACAGGGGGAGACCCAGTACTTC | CASSQQGETQYF
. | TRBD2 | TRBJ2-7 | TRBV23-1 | TGCGCCCCCTGGCGGCGGGAGCGTGGCGAGCAGTACTTC | CAPWRRERGEQYF
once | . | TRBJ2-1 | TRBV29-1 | TGCAGCGTTGAAGGGGATCCGGGGGGCGCAAGTCTTGGGCAGTTCTTC | CSVEGDPGGASLGQFF
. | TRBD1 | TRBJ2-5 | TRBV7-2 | TGTGCCAGCAGCTTAGGGGTGACAGGGCACCAAGAGACCCAGTACTTC | CASSLGVTGHQETQYF
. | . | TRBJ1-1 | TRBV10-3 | TGTGCCATCAGGAACACGAACACTGAAGCTTTCTTT | CAIRNTNTEAFF
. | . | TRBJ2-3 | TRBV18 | TGTGCCAGCTCACCTCTAGCTCCTGGCACAGATACGCAGTATTTT | CASSPLAPGTDTQYF
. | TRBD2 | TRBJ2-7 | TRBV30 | TGTGCCTGGAGTGTAAGGCTAGCGGCGACCTACGAGCAGTACTTC | CAWSVRLAATYEQYF
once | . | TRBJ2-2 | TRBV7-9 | TGTGCCAGCAGCTTCAAAACGGGATCGAACACCGGGGAGCTGTTTTTT | CASSFKTGSNTGELFF
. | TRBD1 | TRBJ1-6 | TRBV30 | TGTGCCGGAGACAGGGATAATTCACCCCTCCACTTT | CAGDRDNSPLHF
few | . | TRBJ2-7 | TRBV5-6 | TGTGCCAGCAGCTTCGGCAGAAGCTCCTACGAGCAGTACTTC | CASSFGRSSYEQYF
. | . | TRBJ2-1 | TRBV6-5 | TGTGCCAGCAGTTCCCATCGGTGGGGTCGAGGAAATGAGCAGTTCTTC | CASSSHRWGRGNEQFF
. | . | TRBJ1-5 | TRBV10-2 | TGCGCCAGCAGTGATTGGGGCGCGGGCAATCAGCCCCAGCATTTT | CASSDWGAGNQPQHF
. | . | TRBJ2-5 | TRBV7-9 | TGTGCCAGCAGTGGGGAGACCCAGTACTTC | CASSGETQYF
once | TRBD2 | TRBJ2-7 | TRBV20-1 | TGCAGTGCGGCTAGCGGGAGGTACGGCGAGCAGTACTTC | CSAASGRYGEQYF
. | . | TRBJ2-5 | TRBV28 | TGTGCCAGCAGTGTCAACAGGGTGCACTTC | CASSVNRVHF
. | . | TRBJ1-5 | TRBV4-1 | TGCGCCAGCAGTCAATCACGGTCCCGGGGCCTCAATCAGCCCCAGCATTTT | CASSQSRSRGLNQPQHF
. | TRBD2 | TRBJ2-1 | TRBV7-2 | TGTGCCAGCAGCCCCCTCCGGGGGGGATACAATGAGCAGTTCTTC | CASSPLRGGYNEQFF
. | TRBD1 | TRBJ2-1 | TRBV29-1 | TGCAGCGTTGAAGAGGGGGGACAGGGGGCTGGTGAGCAGTTCTTC | CSVEEGGQGAGEQFF
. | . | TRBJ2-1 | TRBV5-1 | TGCGCCAGCAGCTTGGGCCAGGGGTACTACAATGAGCAGTTCTTC | CASSLGQGYYNEQFF
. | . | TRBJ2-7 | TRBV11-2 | TGTGCCAGCAGCTCAAACCGGGACGCATTTCAGTACTTC | CASSSNRDAFQYF
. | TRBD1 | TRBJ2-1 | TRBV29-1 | TGCAGCGTTTGGGGACAGGGGGTCAGCAATGAGCAGTTCTTC | CSVWGQGVSNEQFF
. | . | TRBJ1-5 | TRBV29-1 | TGCAGCGTTGCGTCGGGGGTAGGGCGCAATCAGCCCCAGCATTTT | CSVASGVGRNQPQHF
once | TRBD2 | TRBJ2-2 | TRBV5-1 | TGCGCCAGCAGCCCCGGACTAGCCTTTGAGGCCGGGGAGCTGTTTTTT | CASSPGLAFEAGELFF
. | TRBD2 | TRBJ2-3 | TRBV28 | TGTGCCAGCAAAACTAGCGGTGCTACGCAGTATTTT | CASKTSGATQYF
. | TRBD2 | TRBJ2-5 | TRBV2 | TGTGCCAGCAGTGAACTAGCGGTCCAAGAGACCCAGTACTTC | CASSELAVQETQYF
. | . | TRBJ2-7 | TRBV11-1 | TGTGCCAGCAGCAGGACAGATACCTACGAGCAGTACTTC | CASSRTDTYEQYF
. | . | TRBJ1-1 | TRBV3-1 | TGTGCCAGCAGCCAAGCAAGGGAAACTGAAGCTTTCTTT | CASSQARETEAFF
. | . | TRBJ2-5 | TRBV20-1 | TGCAGTGCTAGAGGTTGGACCGCCAGGCGAGAGACCCAGTACTTC | CSARGWTARRETQYF
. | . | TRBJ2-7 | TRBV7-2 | TGTGCCAGCAGCCTGGGTTGGCGTGGTGAATCCAAAAGGGGCGAGCAGTACTTC | CASSLGWRGESKRGEQYF
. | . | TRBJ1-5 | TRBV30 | TGTGCCTGGAGCGAAACAGGGTTTTTAGGGAATCAGCCCCAGCATTTT | CAWSETGFLGNQPQHF
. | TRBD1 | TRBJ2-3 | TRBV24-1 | TGTGCCACCAGTGATCGGACAGGGAGAGAGCCAGATACGCAGTATTTT | CATSDRTGREPDTQYF
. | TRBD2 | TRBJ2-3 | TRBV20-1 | TGCAGTGCTAGACTACTAGCGACAGATACGCAGTATTTT | CSARLLATDTQYF
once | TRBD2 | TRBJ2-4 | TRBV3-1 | TGTGCCAGCAGCCAAGTTCCTAGCGGGGTCATTCAGTACTTC | CASSQVPSGVIQYF